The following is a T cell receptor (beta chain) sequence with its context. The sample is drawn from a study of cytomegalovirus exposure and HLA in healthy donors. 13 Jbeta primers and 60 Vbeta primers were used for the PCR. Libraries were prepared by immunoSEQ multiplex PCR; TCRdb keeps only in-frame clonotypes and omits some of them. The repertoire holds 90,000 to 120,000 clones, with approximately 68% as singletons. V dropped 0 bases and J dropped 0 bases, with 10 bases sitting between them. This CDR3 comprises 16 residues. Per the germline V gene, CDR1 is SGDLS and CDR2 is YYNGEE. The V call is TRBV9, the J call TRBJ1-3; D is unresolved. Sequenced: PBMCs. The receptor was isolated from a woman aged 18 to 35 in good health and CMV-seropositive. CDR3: CASSVDGENSGNTIYF. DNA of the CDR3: TGTGCCAGCAGCGTAGACGGGGAAAACTCTGGAAACACCATATATTTT.